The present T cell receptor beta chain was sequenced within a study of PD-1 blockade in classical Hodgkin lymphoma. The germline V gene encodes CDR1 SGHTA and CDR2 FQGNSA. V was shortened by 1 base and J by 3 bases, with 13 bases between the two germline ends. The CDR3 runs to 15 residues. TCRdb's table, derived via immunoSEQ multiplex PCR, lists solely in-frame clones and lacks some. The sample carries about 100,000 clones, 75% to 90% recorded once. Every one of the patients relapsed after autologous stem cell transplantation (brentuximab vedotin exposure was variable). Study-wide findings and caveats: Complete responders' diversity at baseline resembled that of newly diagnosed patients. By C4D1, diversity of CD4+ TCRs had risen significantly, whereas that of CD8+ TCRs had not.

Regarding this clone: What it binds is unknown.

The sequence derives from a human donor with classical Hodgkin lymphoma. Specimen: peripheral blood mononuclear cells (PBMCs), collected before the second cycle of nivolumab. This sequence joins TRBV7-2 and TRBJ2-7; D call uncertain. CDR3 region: CASSLGARPNYEQYF. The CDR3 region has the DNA TGTGCCAGCAGCTTAGGAGCCCGACCCAACTACGAGCAGTACTTC.